Below are 22 T cell receptor beta chains sequenced from a single sample in a study of T cells in Graves' hyperthyroidism and ophthalmopathy. TCR beta CDR3 regions were amplified from RNA transcripts. The study used the HTBI primer set for a first-round RT-PCR of the TCR CDR3. From the multiplex PCR reads, TCRdb called clonotypes with MiXCR, one entry per CDR3 protein. The sample lists approximately 600,000 distinct CDR3 sequences; 14% to 15% were seen once. Material for sequencing was blood. These receptors were collected from a woman between 35 and 50 years old with Graves' ophthalmopathy.

In its sample, this clonotype was seen many times. The rearrangement joins TRBV5-1 to TRBJ1-5; unclear D gene. Germline V gene data show CDR1 as SGHRS and CDR2 as YFSETQ. V dropped 0 bases and J dropped 5 bases, with 6 bases sitting between them. The CDR3 is 13 amino acids. CDR3 in DNA: TGCGCCAGCAGCTTGGAACCTGATCAGCCCCAGCATTTT. As protein: CASSLEPDQPQHF.

This clonotype has more than one count but fewer than ten. The CDR3 spells CASRGSGLERELFF. CDR3 DNA sequence: TGTGCCAGCAGGGGCAGCGGGTTGGAGCGGGAGCTGTTTTTT. V usage is TRBV12-3 or TRBV12-4 and J usage is TRBJ2-2; D is possibly TRBD2 (6 bases). V lost 6 bases, J lost 9 bases, and 17 bases lay in between. This CDR3 is 14 amino acids long.

This clonotype was recorded many times. The chain links TRBV28 to TRBJ2-4; TRBD2 aligns across 10 bases. The CDR3 runs 15 residues. The V gene's germline CDR1 is MDHEN and CDR2 SYDVKM. The V segment lost 6 bases and the J segment 3 bases; nucleotides outside the gene matches: 5. In DNA, the CDR3 is TGTGCCAGCAGACCCAGCGGGAGGGGCAAAAACATTCAGTACTTC. Translation: CASRPSGRGKNIQYF.

This clonotype was found many times. This chain uses TRBV7-9 with TRBJ2-5; D is uncertain. The germline V gene has CDR1 SEHNR and CDR2 FQNEAQ (reference sequence). This CDR3 spans 13 amino acids. Trimming shortened V by 8 bases and J by 1 base, and 11 bases separated the two germline ends. CDR3 protein: CASRGPTQETQYF. For the CDR3, the DNA is TGTGCCAGCCGAGGCCCTACCCAAGAGACCCAGTACTTC.

The chain has TRBV6-1 and TRBJ2-7, with 11 bases that match TRBD2. The trim removed 6 bases at V and 5 bases at J, leaving 6 bases unmatched. The germline V gene has CDR1 MNHNS and CDR2 SASEGT. CDR3 length: 14 amino acids. As DNA, the CDR3 is TGTGCCAGCAGGCAGACTAGCGGGGCCAACGAGCAGTACTTC. Its protein is CASRQTSGANEQYF.

This clonotype has at least ten counts. The chain joins TRBV11-2 to TRBJ2-5; tentative D call: TRBD2 (6 bases). The CDR3 totals 14 residues. Trimming took off 5 bases at V and 5 bases at J, with 15 bases between the two ends. CDR1 SGHAT and CDR2 FQNNGV come from the germline V gene. The CDR3 sequence: CASSPDLSGETQYF. For the CDR3, the DNA is TGTGCCAGCAGCCCAGACCTGAGCGGGGAGACCCAGTACTTC.

V usage is TRBV29-1 and J usage is TRBJ1-2, with D tentatively TRBD1 (6 bases). This CDR3 has 14 residues. Germline V gene sequence: CDR1 SQVTM, CDR2 ANQGSEA. With 6 bases removed from V and 4 bases from J, the gap between germline ends came to 18 bases. This CDR3 is CSVPRGGAGYGYTF. The CDR3 nucleotides read TGCAGCGTCCCCAGAGGGGGGGCCGGCTATGGCTACACCTTC.

There are many counts of this clonotype. The chain uses TRBV29-1 and TRBJ2-7; 7 bases agree with TRBD1. Germline V gene sequence: CDR1 SQVTM, CDR2 ANQGSEA. Germline trimming cut 3 bases from V and 5 bases from J; bases unmatched to any gene: 4. CDR3 length: 12 residues. The chain's CDR3 is CSVDYRGDEQYF. The CDR3 coding sequence is TGCAGCGTTGATTACAGGGGCGACGAGCAGTACTTC.

A few counts support this clonotype. An end of the junction differs from the germline gene, which may be a read error. The chain uses TRBV3-1 and TRBJ1-1; 9 bases align to TRBD1. This CDR3 spans 12 amino acids. Germline CDR1 LGHDT, CDR2 YNNKEL (reference sequence). This CDR3 is CVSSSDRGEAFF. The CDR3 region has the DNA TGTGTCAGCAGCTCGGACAGGGGTGAAGCTTTCTTT.

This clonotype was detected many times. The DNA for the CDR3 is TGTGCCAGCAGAGACAGGATTTCTGGCTACACCTTC. Its translation: CASRDRISGYTF. The genes are TRBV6-1 and TRBJ1-2; a weak D match, TRBD1 (6 bases). The CDR3 runs 12 residues. Between the trimmed V and J ends, which lost 6 bases and 7 bases, there was a span of 12 bases. Germline V CDR1 and CDR2: MNHNS, SASEGT.

This clonotype was recorded many times. The genes are TRBV20-1 and TRBJ2-5, with 7 bases fitting TRBD1. The CDR3 runs to 16 residues. V lost 6 bases, J lost 5 bases, and 18 bases stayed unmatched. Germline V gene lookup returns CDR1 DFQATT and CDR2 SNEGSKA (reference sequence). The DNA for the CDR3 is TGCAGTGCCCACGACAGGGACGGGTTTGCAGCGGAGACCCAGTACTTC. It translates to CSAHDRDGFAAETQYF.

This clonotype has at least ten counts. The chain has TRBV11-2 and TRBJ2-4; D might be TRBD1 or TRBD2, each matching 5 bases. The V end was cut by 5 bases, the J end by 5 bases, with 16 bases between. The CDR3 is made up of 15 amino acids. Per the germline V gene, CDR1 is SGHAT and CDR2 is FQNNGV. DNA for the CDR3: TGTGCCAGCAGCATGGACCGGGACCTGGAAAACATTCAGTACTTC. Its translation is CASSMDRDLENIQYF.

This sequence joins TRBV6-1 and TRBJ2-7; 7 bases fit TRBD1. Unmatched junction bases numbered 12, after V lost 6 bases and J lost 4 bases. In germline, CDR1 is MNHNS, CDR2 SASEGT. The CDR3 is 15 amino acids. The CDR3 nucleotides are TGTGCCAGCAGCCATGACAGGGACGGGGTTTACGAGCAGTACTTC. This sequence encodes CASSHDRDGVYEQYF.

This clonotype was seen ten or more times. The chain joins TRBV6-4 to TRBJ2-6, with 8 nucleotides matching TRBD1. CDR1 MRHNA and CDR2 SNTAGT come from the germline V gene. After removal of 5 bases from V and 3 bases from J, the junction contained 9 bases not matched to a gene. This CDR3 comprises 17 residues. The DNA of the CDR3 is TGTGCCAGCAGTCCCGGACAGGGAGTAAGTGGGGCCAACGTCCTGACTTTC. Translation: CASSPGQGVSGANVLTF.

The chain is built from TRBV12-3 or TRBV12-4 and TRBJ2-6, with D unresolved. Deletions cut 5 bases from V and 0 bases from J, with 8 bases between. The CDR3 is 15 residues long. The CDR3 is CASSPRLSGANVLTF. The CDR3 coding sequence is TGTGCCAGCAGTCCCCGGCTCTCTGGGGCCAACGTCCTGACTTTC.

Many counts were recorded for this clonotype. This rearrangement joins TRBV19 to TRBJ1-1; 8 bases map to TRBD1. J was trimmed by 1 base and V by 5 bases; bases with no gene match: 3. Germline CDR1 is LNHDA and CDR2 is SQIVND (reference sequence). The length of the CDR3 is 14 residues. CDR3 protein: CASSVGQGNTEAFF. The CDR3 DNA reads TGTGCCAGTAGTGTAGGACAGGGGAACACTGAAGCTTTCTTT.

This clonotype has a handful of counts. This sequence joins TRBV28 and TRBJ1-2, with D possibly matching TRBD1 (5 bases). The CDR3 runs to 12 residues. The germline V gene encodes CDR1 MDHEN and CDR2 SYDVKM. V gave up 3 bases and J gave up 7 bases, with 9 bases separating them. The CDR3 DNA is TGTGCCAGCAGTTTTGCGGGGACTGGCTACACCTTC. It translates to CASSFAGTGYTF.

The sample holds many counts of this clonotype. CDR3 residues: CASSGGGQPQHF. In nucleotides, the CDR3 is TGTGCCAGCAGCGGGGGGGGCCAGCCCCAGCATTTT. The chain has TRBV28 and TRBJ1-5; possible D gene TRBD1, 6 bases. This CDR3 region has 12 residues. Trimming cost V 6 bases and J 7 bases, with 10 bases left between them. Germline values: CDR1 MDHEN, CDR2 SYDVKM.

There are many counts of this clonotype. CDR3: CASTLRPGTGKGYTF. The CDR3 DNA is TGTGCCAGCACACTGCGCCCCGGGACAGGGAAAGGCTACACCTTC. This chain uses TRBV27 with TRBJ1-2, with 9 nucleotides matching TRBD1. Germline CDR1 MNHEY, CDR2 SMNVEV (reference sequence). The trim removed 7 bases at V and 8 bases at J, leaving 14 bases unmatched. CDR3 length: 15 residues.

This clonotype was seen a handful of times. The gene calls are TRBV29-1 and TRBJ2-7, with 7 bases matching TRBD1. V lost 6 bases, J lost 2 bases, and 4 bases stayed unmatched. CDR1 is SQVTM, CDR2 ANQGSEA, per germline. CDR3 size: 12 residues. The CDR3 loop reads CSVTGQTYEQYF. For the CDR3, the DNA is TGCAGCGTGACAGGGCAAACCTACGAGCAGTACTTC.

The table lists this clonotype with many counts. The chain combines TRBV19 with TRBJ1-5; D might be TRBD1 (6 bases). The germline V and J ends were trimmed by 6 bases and 1 base, with 16 bases remaining between them. CDR3 size: 16 residues. Germline CDR1 and CDR2: LNHDA and SQIVND (reference sequence). CDR3 amino acids: CASSPKGGWSNQPQHF. CDR3 bases: TGTGCCAGTAGCCCTAAGGGGGGTTGGAGCAATCAGCCCCAGCATTTT.

This clonotype was counted only a few times. This chain links TRBV10-3 with TRBJ2-2, with 11 bases lining up with TRBD2. The V gene's germline CDR1 is ENHRY and CDR2 SYGVKD. With V trimmed by 4 bases and J by 2 bases, 0 bases remained unmatched. This CDR3 contains 15 residues. DNA of the CDR3: TGTGCCATCAGTGGACTAGCGGGAAACACCGGGGAGCTGTTTTTT. It translates to CAISGLAGNTGELFF.